Below are 15 T cell receptor beta chains sequenced from a single sample in a study of shared clonotypes between healthy human individuals. Measured with immunoSEQ multiplex PCR; TCRdb has only the in-frame clones, and not every one. Of about 490,000 clones detected, approximately 80% appear once; the ten largest clones hold over 10%. Sample: PBMCs. The receptor source for this set is a middle-aged woman in good health. Some clones in this sample may be carry-over from other donors' samples.

The table lists this clone with a count of one. The chain is built from TRBV27 and TRBJ2-5; D might be TRBD2 (6 bases). V lost 4 bases and J 4 bases, leaving 19 bases between the germline ends. The CDR3 runs 16 residues. Germline loops: CDR1 MNHEY, CDR2 SMNVEV (reference sequence). CDR3 DNA: TGTGCCAGCAGTTCAATGGGACTTTCCGTCCGAGAGACCCAGTACTTC. Protein: CASSSMGLSVRETQYF.

J is TRBJ2-7 and V is TRBV28; 8 bases are a match to TRBD1. With 9 bases clipped from V and 2 bases from J, the junction kept 3 bases outside the gene matches. Per the germline V gene, CDR1 is MDHEN and CDR2 is SYDVKM. The CDR3 has 12 residues. In DNA, the CDR3 is TGTGCCAGTGGACAGGGACCCTACGAGCAGTACTTC. This sequence encodes CASGQGPYEQYF. The full variable domain, its missing parts supplied by reference TRBV28 and TRBJ2-7, is DVKVTQSSRYLVKRTGEKVFLECVQDMDHENMFWYRQDPGLGLRLIYFSYDVKMKEKGDIPEGYSVSREKKERFSLILESASTNQTSMYLCASGQGPYEQYFGPGTRLTVT.

The chain joins TRBV5-6 to TRBJ2-1, with TRBD1 as a possible D gene (6 bases). V lost 2 bases and J lost 7, with 10 bases in between. Germline CDR1 SGHDT, CDR2 YYEEEE. There are 13 residues in the CDR3. CDR3 coding DNA: TGTGCCAGCAGCTTCGGCAGGGGAAATGAGCAGTTCTTC. Translation gives CASSFGRGNEQFF. Drawing the rest from reference TRBV5-6 and TRBJ2-1, the complete variable domain is DAGVTQSPTHLIKTRGQQVTLRCSPKSGHDTVSWYQQALGQGPQFIFQYYEEEERQRGNFPDRFSGHQFPNYSSELNVNALLLGDSALYLCASSFGRGNEQFFGPGTRLTVL.

This sequence joins TRBV10-2 and TRBJ2-7; 10 bases match TRBD2. With V trimmed by 6 bases and J by 0 bases, 5 bases remained unmatched. The CDR3 extends over 15 amino acids. Germline V gives CDR1 WSHSY, CDR2 SAAADI. As DNA, the CDR3 is TGCGCCAGCAGACCCAGCGGGAGGGCCTCCTACGAGCAGTACTTC. It codes for CASRPSGRASYEQYF.

As regards this clone: Since a much larger clone is just one base distant, this may be a read error. The genes are TRBV7-9 and TRBJ2-7, with D possibly TRBD1 on 5 matching bases. This CDR3 contains 14 residues. Germline V gene sequence: CDR1 SEHNR, CDR2 FQNEAQ (reference sequence). Trimming removed 2 bases from V and 0 bases from J, with 8 bases in between. For the CDR3, the DNA is TGTGCCAGCAGCTTACAGGGCAGCTCCTACGAGCAGTACTTC. This translates into CASSLQGSSYEQYF.

This clone was seen a few times. This chain links TRBV7-2 with TRBJ1-1; D ambiguous. V lost 0 bases and J 2 bases, leaving 10 bases between the germline ends. This CDR3 comprises 15 residues. CDR1 SGHTA and CDR2 FQGNSA come from the germline V gene. The CDR3, as DNA: TGTGCCAGCAGCTTAGCGGAAACGTTAAACACTGAAGCTTTCTTT. Residues: CASSLAETLNTEAFF.

The chain is built from TRBV5-4 and TRBJ1-2, with 10 bases identical to TRBD1. The CDR3 runs 15 residues. Looked up from germline, CDR1 is SGHNT and CDR2 is YYREEE (reference sequence). Losses at the gene ends were 3 bases for V and 8 bases for J; bases not matched to a gene: 10. The CDR3: CASSSPRQGARGYTF. In nucleotides, the CDR3 is TGTGCCAGCAGCTCCCCTCGACAGGGGGCGCGGGGCTACACCTTC.

The rearrangement joins TRBV7-2 to TRBJ1-2; D ambiguous. The CDR3 is 14 amino acids. Trimming shortened V by 5 bases and J by 5 bases, and 15 bases separated the two germline ends. Germline-derived CDR1 and CDR2 are SGHTA and FQGNSA. CDR3 protein: CASSKVVTAYGYTF. For the CDR3, the DNA is TGTGCCAGCAGCAAGGTGGTTACAGCATATGGCTACACCTTC.

The chain joins TRBV11-3 to TRBJ2-7; TRBD1 matches 7 bases. The CDR3 has 13 residues. Germline loops: CDR1 SGHNT, CDR2 YENEEA. J gave up 3 bases and V 1 base, and 0 bases lay outside the gene matches. CDR3 DNA: TGTGCCAGCAGCTTAGGGGACAGCTACGAGCAGTACTTC. It codes for CASSLGDSYEQYF.

This clone was seen just once. A much larger clone sits a single nucleotide away, making a read error possible. The chain is built from TRBV30 and TRBJ2-1; D may be TRBD2 (6 bases). CDR1 and CDR2 (germline): GTSNPN, SVGIG (reference sequence). The CDR3 spans 15 residues. The CDR3 reads CASTVNGGINNERFF. For the CDR3, the DNA is TGTGCCTCCACCGTGAACGGCGGGATCAACAATGAGCGGTTCTTC.

This clone was detected once. The rearrangement links TRBV19 to TRBJ2-1; the D gene is possibly TRBD2 (5 bases). The V gene lost 1 base and the J gene lost 10 bases, with 11 bases spanning the gap. The germline V gene encodes CDR1 LNHDA and CDR2 SQIVND (reference sequence). CDR3 length equals 13 residues. CDR3 DNA sequence: TGTGCCAGTAGTATAGGACAAGGAGGCGAGCAGTTCTTC. Encoded protein: CASSIGQGGEQFF. Looking up the rest from reference TRBV19 and TRBJ2-1 gives the full variable domain: DGGITQSPKYLFRKEGQNVTLSCEQNLNHDAMYWYRQDPGQGLRLIYYSQIVNDFQKGDIAEGYSVSREKKESFPLTVTSAQKNPTAFYLCASSIGQGGEQFFGPGTRLTVL.

V is TRBV7-9 and J is TRBJ2-4, with 13 nucleotides matching TRBD2. The CDR3 extends over 16 amino acids. The V and J ends lost 2 bases and 3 bases, in that order; junction bases with no gene match: 1. From germline, CDR1 is SEHNR and CDR2 FQNEAQ (reference sequence). The CDR3 nucleotides read TGTGCCAGCAGCTTAACTAGCGGGAGGGTCAAAAACATTCAGTACTTC. Its protein is CASSLTSGRVKNIQYF.

The rearrangement links TRBV2 to TRBJ1-1; D might be TRBD1 (6 bases). Trimming removed 5 bases from V and 6 bases from J, with 16 bases in between. Germline CDR1 SNHLY, CDR2 FYNNEI. CDR3 length: 14 residues. CDR3 in amino acids: CASSRAGVYSEAFF. CDR3 DNA sequence: TGTGCCAGCAGTCGGGCAGGGGTGTACTCTGAAGCTTTCTTT.

The rearrangement uses TRBV7-6 and TRBJ2-3; D not resolved. Trimming took off 5 bases at V and 2 bases at J, with 8 bases between the two ends. The CDR3 contains 13 residues. Germline-derived CDR1 and CDR2 are SGHVS and FNYEAQ. CDR3 amino acids: CASSRRYTDTQYF. DNA of the CDR3: TGTGCCAGCAGCCGAAGATACACAGATACGCAGTATTTT.

Note on this clone: Other DNA sequences from this sample encode an identical CDR3 as well. The V gene is TRBV7-9, the J gene TRBJ2-5, with 9 positions matching TRBD2. Trimming cost V 5 bases and J 3 bases; bases outside gene matches: 4. The CDR3 has 14 amino acids. The germline V gene encodes CDR1 SEHNR and CDR2 FQNEAQ (reference sequence). CDR3: CASSPRTSEETQYF. As DNA, the CDR3 is TGTGCCAGCAGCCCCCGGACTAGCGAAGAGACCCAGTACTTC.